The next 10 T cell receptor beta chains were all read from a single sample in a study of sequential checkpoint blockade in melanoma. Libraries were prepared by immunoSEQ multiplex PCR; TCRdb keeps only in-frame clonotypes and omits some of them. The profile shows some 7,200 clones, around three quarters of them singletons. Indicated treatment: randomized to nivolumab then ipilimumab (arm A) or the reverse (arm B). Sequencing used CD8+ T cells sorted from blood (inferred from file names), obtained from a patient given nivolumab and ipilimumab in sequence. These receptor sequences come from a human donor with melanoma.

With regard to this clone: This sample also contains other DNA sequences that code for the same CDR3. The V and J genes are TRBV19 and TRBJ2-1; 10 bases are a match to TRBD2. Germline V CDR1 and CDR2: LNHDA, SQIVND (reference sequence). Losses at the gene ends were 4 bases for V and 2 bases for J; bases not matched to a gene: 2. There are 15 residues in the CDR3. Here the CDR3 reads CASSTTSGAYNEQFF. CDR3 DNA: TGTGCCAGTAGTACCACTAGCGGGGCCTACAATGAGCAGTTCTTC.

The chain uses TRBV7-6 and TRBJ2-2; 7 nucleotides line up with TRBD2. V lost 1 base to trimming and J lost 4 bases; unmatched junction nucleotides: 6. From germline, CDR1 is SGHVS and CDR2 FNYEAQ. This CDR3 is 16 amino acids long. This CDR3 is CASSLVGGSGTGELFF. CDR3 DNA: TGTGCCAGCAGCTTAGTTGGCGGGAGCGGCACCGGGGAGCTGTTTTTT.

This rearrangement joins TRBV14 to TRBJ2-1; possible D gene TRBD2, 5 bases. Germline V gene data show CDR1 as SGHDN and CDR2 as FVKESK. Trimming took off 6 bases at V and 2 bases at J, with 11 bases between the two ends. The CDR3 is 14 residues long. CDR3 in amino acids: CASRYTGTYNEQFF. As DNA, the CDR3 is TGTGCCAGCAGGTACACCGGGACCTACAATGAGCAGTTCTTC.

V and J are TRBV11-2 and TRBJ2-3, with 11 bases fitting TRBD2. V shed 5 bases, J shed 2 bases, and the junction held 15 bases outside the gene matches. The CDR3 is 19 residues long. Germline CDR1 is SGHAT and CDR2 is FQNNGV. CDR3 bases: TGTGCCAGCAGCCCGCCGGGACTAGCGGAGCTGGGATACACAGATACGCAGTATTTT. This sequence encodes CASSPPGLAELGYTDTQYF.

This clone was seen more than once but under ten times. The V call is TRBV27, the J call TRBJ2-7, with D possibly matching TRBD1 (5 bases). The CDR3 runs 13 residues. Germline V gene data show CDR1 as MNHEY and CDR2 as SMNVEV (reference sequence). V dropped 2 bases and J dropped 4 bases, with 9 bases sitting between them. The chain's CDR3 is CASSLAQEYEQYF. Here the CDR3 DNA reads TGTGCCAGCAGTTTAGCACAGGAGTACGAGCAGTACTTC.

There are a few counts of this clone. The chain is built from TRBV2 and TRBJ1-6; no clear D. The CDR3 spans 16 residues. Per the germline V gene, CDR1 is SNHLY and CDR2 is FYNNEI. The V gene lost 5 bases and the J gene lost 0 bases, with 11 bases spanning the gap. CDR3 residues: CASSKPPSSYNSPLHF. Written as DNA, the CDR3 is TGTGCCAGCAGTAAACCACCGAGCTCCTATAATTCACCCCTCCACTTT.

CDR3 loop: CAIHRDHGTEAFF. The CDR3 DNA is TGTGCCATCCACAGGGACCACGGCACTGAAGCTTTCTTT. The chain combines TRBV7-9 with TRBJ1-1; D is possibly TRBD1 (6 bases). Trimming took 10 bases from V and 4 from J, leaving 16 bases between them. The CDR3 extends over 13 amino acids. The germline V gene has CDR1 SEHNR and CDR2 FQNEAQ (reference sequence).

The chain uses TRBV21-1 and TRBJ2-1; TRBD2 is taken as the D call from the table, unchecked against the DNA. TRBV21-1 is a pseudogene locus. The CDR3 is made up of 16 amino acids. The CDR3 nucleotides are TGTGCCAGCAGCAAAATCTCCGGACTAGCGGGGACGGGACAGTTCTTC. It is translated as CASSKISGLAGTGQFF.

This clone was detected a few times. This chain joins TRBV5-4 and TRBJ2-1, with TRBD2 matching 8 bases. The CDR3 is 17 amino acids. V was pared by 3 bases and J by 8 bases, with 16 bases of the junction left unmatched. Germline V gives CDR1 SGHNT, CDR2 YYREEE (reference sequence). The CDR3 sequence is CASSSTGLAAGGDEQFF. The CDR3 nucleotides are TGTGCCAGCAGCTCCACGGGGCTAGCGGCCGGGGGGGATGAGCAGTTCTTC.

The chain has TRBV7-9 and TRBJ1-5; D is undetermined. The CDR3 loop spans 14 amino acids. Trimming shortened V by 2 bases and J by 0 bases, and 5 bases separated the two germline ends. The germline V gene encodes CDR1 SEHNR and CDR2 FQNEAQ (reference sequence). The CDR3 loop is CASSLTVSNQPQHF. The CDR3 bases are TGTGCCAGCAGCTTAACAGTTAGCAATCAGCCCCAGCATTTT.